These 26 T cell receptor beta chains were sequenced from one sample in a study of vaccination and CD4 T cells after COVID-19. Which antigens these TCRs recognize remains unknown. The treatment is: approximately 11-day PBMC culture with coronavirus spike peptide pools or control peptides (ViraFEST assay). It was before the COVID-19 pandemic (2011-2018) that the unexposed donor's CD4+ T cells were collected. Cultured CD4+ T cells had their DNA profiled by the Oncomine TCR Beta short-read assay. Cultured CD4+ T cells were the source of extracted genomic DNA. TCRdb itself ran the PCR reads through MiXCR, one entry per CDR3 protein. This sample has over 7,500 distinct CDR3 sequences; 25% to 40% occur once, and the top ten carry 20% to 25%. Sequencing was carried out using CD4+ T cells from blood, cultured in vitro. These receptors originate from a human donor in good health.

Only a few counts were recorded for this clonotype. The gene calls are TRBV6-1 and TRBJ2-7; TRBD1 matches 11 bases. This CDR3 comprises 15 residues. V lost 0 bases to trimming and J lost 3 bases; unmatched junction nucleotides: 1. The germline V gene has CDR1 MNHNS and CDR2 SASEGT. The CDR3 loop reads CASSEAGTGGYEQYF. The CDR3 DNA follows: TGTGCCAGCAGTGAAGCCGGGACAGGGGGCTACGAGCAGTACTTC.

The sample holds a few counts of this clonotype. V and J are TRBV29-1 and TRBJ2-3; weak D call: TRBD1 (6 bases). The CDR3 has 15 residues. Germline V gene sequence: CDR1 SQVTM, CDR2 ANQGSEA. The germline V and J ends were trimmed by 4 bases and 5 bases, with 19 bases remaining between them. The CDR3: CSVGPLGGREDTQYF. CDR3 bases: TGCAGCGTTGGGCCGTTAGGGGGACGGGAAGATACGCAGTATTTT.

The gene calls are TRBV6-1 and TRBJ2-7, with D perhaps TRBD1 (5 bases). The V gene's germline CDR1 is MNHNS and CDR2 SASEGT. The CDR3 contains 12 residues. V lost 6 bases and J 2 bases, leaving 8 bases between the germline ends. CDR3 amino acids: CASRDSPYEQYF. The CDR3 DNA follows: TGTGCCAGCAGAGACAGCCCCTACGAGCAGTACTTC.

This clonotype was seen only a few times. The rearrangement links TRBV28 to TRBJ1-5, with TRBD1 matching over 7 bases. The V and J ends lost 5 bases and 9 bases, in that order; junction bases with no gene match: 7. CDR1 MDHEN and CDR2 SYDVKM come from the germline V gene. This CDR3 has 13 amino acids. The CDR3 is CASSPGQIPPQHF. The DNA of the CDR3 is TGTGCCAGCAGTCCGGGACAGATTCCGCCCCAGCATTTT.

The chain uses TRBV6-1 and TRBJ1-5, with 7 bases matching TRBD1. Germline CDR1 and CDR2: MNHNS and SASEGT. V lost 6 bases to trimming and J lost 6 bases; unmatched junction nucleotides: 8. The CDR3 covers 14 residues. CDR3 sequence reads: CASRSDRAVQPQHF. The CDR3, as DNA: TGTGCCAGCAGATCCGACAGGGCGGTTCAGCCCCAGCATTTT.

V is TRBV6-2 or TRBV6-3 and J is TRBJ1-6, with 9 bases aligning to TRBD1. CDR1 and CDR2 (germline): MNHEY, SVGEGT. Germline trimming cut 2 bases from V and 5 bases from J; bases unmatched to any gene: 7. This CDR3 spans 17 amino acids. CDR3 sequence reads: CASSYLTGGIDNSPLHF. CDR3 coding DNA: TGTGCCAGCAGTTACCTCACAGGGGGCATCGATAATTCACCCCTCCACTTT.

The chain has TRBV4-2 and TRBJ2-3; D gene ambiguous. From germline, CDR1 is LGHNA and CDR2 YNFKEQ. The CDR3 extends over 13 amino acids. Trimming took 0 bases from V and 5 from J, leaving 6 bases between them. The CDR3 DNA is TGTGCCAGCAGCCAAGAGCTCAGAGATACGCAGTATTTT. Translated, it gives CASSQELRDTQYF.

This clonotype was observed a few times. The gene calls are TRBV24-1 and TRBJ2-5, with 9 bases aligning to TRBD1. V trimming: 9 bases; J trimming: 4 bases; junction bases outside the gene matches: 11. Germline CDR1 is KGHDR and CDR2 is SFDVKD. CDR3 length: 15 amino acids. As DNA, the CDR3 is TGTGCCACCGAAAATAACAGGGGGCTAGGAGAGACCCAGTACTTC. Protein product: CATENNRGLGETQYF.

This clonotype has just a few counts. The J gene is TRBJ2-1, the V gene TRBV6-1; 7 bases are a match to TRBD2. The CDR3 length is 16 residues. The germline V gene encodes CDR1 MNHNS and CDR2 SASEGT. The trim removed 3 bases at V and 8 bases at J, leaving 13 bases unmatched. The CDR3 protein is CASSEGGRRGRDEQFF. CDR3 nucleotides: TGTGCCAGCAGTGAGGGGGGGAGACGGGGGAGGGATGAGCAGTTCTTC.

The chain links TRBV20-1 to TRBJ1-1; 7 nucleotides align to TRBD1. The germline CDR1 and CDR2 sequences are DFQATT and SNEGSKA (reference sequence). The trim removed 8 bases at V and 1 base at J, leaving 19 bases unmatched. This CDR3 has 17 residues. The DNA for the CDR3 is TGCAGTACAAGATACCCTTGGACAGGACCTGAGAACACTGAAGCTTTCTTT. Its protein product is CSTRYPWTGPENTEAFF.

This clonotype was observed a handful of times. The chain links TRBV11-2 to TRBJ2-3, with D perhaps matching TRBD2 (6 bases). The CDR3 totals 16 residues. From germline, CDR1 is SGHAT and CDR2 FQNNGV. Trimming removed 5 bases from V and 6 bases from J, with 21 bases in between. This chain's CDR3 is CASSAFRDSLWDTQYF. For the CDR3, the DNA is TGTGCCAGCAGCGCCTTCAGGGACTCTCTCTGGGATACGCAGTATTTT.

This clonotype was recorded only once. The chain uses TRBV6-5 and TRBJ2-7; 9 bases are a match to TRBD1. J was trimmed by 6 bases and V by 4 bases; bases with no gene match: 10. Germline V gene data show CDR1 as MNHEY and CDR2 as SVGAGI. The CDR3 covers 15 residues. CDR3 region: CASSSLKGQGSEQYF. CDR3 coding DNA: TGTGCCAGCAGTTCATTGAAGGGACAGGGCAGCGAGCAGTACTTC.

This clonotype showed up just a few times. This chain uses TRBV11-2 with TRBJ2-7; 10 bases are shared with TRBD1. Germline V gene data show CDR1 as SGHAT and CDR2 as FQNNGV. The CDR3 has 15 amino acids. J was trimmed by 0 bases and V by 5 bases; bases with no gene match: 4. CDR3 region: CASSMDRGYSYEQYF. Here the CDR3 DNA reads TGTGCCAGCAGCATGGACAGGGGGTACTCCTACGAGCAGTACTTC. Combining the CDR3 with reference TRBV11-2 and TRBJ2-7 gives the whole variable domain EAGVAQSPRYKIIEKRQSVAFWCNPISGHATLYWYQQILGQGPKLLIQFQNNGVVDDSQLPKDRFSAERLKGVDSTLKIQPAKLEDSAVYLCASSMDRGYSYEQYFGPGTRLTVT.

This rearrangement joins TRBV6-1 to TRBJ2-4; D perhaps matches TRBD1 (5 bases). This CDR3 has 19 residues. The ends were cut back, 6 bases at V and 4 bases at J, with 28 bases in the middle. Germline CDR1 MNHNS, CDR2 SASEGT. In nucleotides, the CDR3 is TGTGCCAGCAGGCACAAAGGGGTGAGTTGGGTAGTACAGAAAAACATTCAGTACTTC. The encoded protein is CASRHKGVSWVVQKNIQYF.

Only a few counts were recorded for this clonotype. The V gene is TRBV6-2 or TRBV6-3, the J gene TRBJ2-1, with D unresolved. Trimming cost V 7 bases and J 4 bases, with 20 bases left between them. Germline V gives CDR1 MNHEY, CDR2 SVGEGT. The CDR3 contains 16 residues. This CDR3 is CASNPLGARVYNEQFF. The CDR3 DNA follows: TGTGCCAGCAACCCCCTGGGCGCCCGGGTGTACAATGAGCAGTTCTTC.

The chain couples TRBV5-6 to TRBJ2-3, with D unresolved. The CDR3 sequence is 15 residues long. The V gene lost 1 base and the J gene lost 5 bases, with 14 bases spanning the gap. Germline CDR1 reads SGHDT; CDR2 reads YYEEEE. The CDR3 coding sequence is TGTGCCAGCAGCTTGTTGTCAAGCGTCGGAGATACGCAGTATTTT. Amino acids: CASSLLSSVGDTQYF. The variable domain in full, with the rest retrieved from reference TRBV5-6 and TRBJ2-3, is DAGVTQSPTHLIKTRGQQVTLRCSPKSGHDTVSWYQQALGQGPQFIFQYYEEEERQRGNFPDRFSGHQFPNYSSELNVNALLLGDSALYLCASSLLSSVGDTQYFGPGTRLTVL.

The chain uses TRBV5-5 and TRBJ1-5, with D possibly matching TRBD1 (5 bases). CDR3 size: 14 residues. The V and J ends lost 3 bases and 9 bases respectively, with 16 bases between them. Germline values: CDR1 SGHKS, CDR2 YYEKEE (reference sequence). CDR3 loop: CASSSQGDQGPQHF. The CDR3 coding sequence is TGTGCCAGCAGCTCTCAGGGAGACCAGGGGCCCCAGCATTTT. The full variable domain, rest sourced from reference TRBV5-5 and TRBJ1-5, is DAGVTQSPTHLIKTRGQQVTLRCSPISGHKSVSWYQQVLGQGPQFIFQYYEKEERGRGNFPDRFSARQFPNYSSELNVNALLLGDSALYLCASSSQGDQGPQHFGDGTRLSIL.

In this sample, this clonotype is medium-sized (0.01 to 0.1%). V gene TRBV29-1 combines with J gene TRBJ1-1; D might be TRBD1 (5 bases). The CDR3 totals 13 residues. Germline-derived CDR1 and CDR2 are SQVTM and ANQGSEA. V lost 8 bases to trimming and J lost 1 base, with 14 bases between them. The CDR3 here is CSSAEGTNTEAFF. In nucleotides, the CDR3 is TGCAGCTCAGCGGAGGGGACGAACACTGAAGCTTTCTTT.

This clonotype was detected only a few times. V and J are TRBV28 and TRBJ1-2; D perhaps matches TRBD1 (5 bases). The CDR3 extends over 15 amino acids. Deletions cut 4 bases from V and 3 bases from J, with 15 bases between. Germline loops: CDR1 MDHEN, CDR2 SYDVKM. Written as DNA, the CDR3 is TGTGCCAGCAGTTCGCTCGGTGGGGGATACTATGGCTACACCTTC. Residues: CASSSLGGGYYGYTF.

The chain is built from TRBV2 and TRBJ1-6; D not certain. V lost 1 base, J lost 8 bases, and 12 bases lay in between. The CDR3 sequence is 15 residues long. Germline V gives CDR1 SNHLY, CDR2 FYNNEI. The CDR3 protein is CASSEEPGGYSPLHF. DNA of the CDR3: TGTGCCAGCAGTGAAGAGCCGGGAGGTTATTCACCCCTCCACTTT.

This chain connects TRBV12-3 or TRBV12-4 to TRBJ2-7, with 9 bases matching TRBD2. Trimming took 3 bases from V and 0 from J; bases not matched to a gene: 12. There are 18 residues in the CDR3. The CDR3 DNA sequence: TGTGCCAGCAGTTTGGGAGATAGACTAGCGGTGAGCTCCTACGAGCAGTACTTC. Amino acid sequence: CASSLGDRLAVSSYEQYF.

The genes are TRBV20-1 and TRBJ2-1; 7 bases agree with TRBD2. With 6 bases clipped from V and 8 bases from J, the junction kept 19 bases outside the gene matches. The germline gives CDR1 DFQATT, CDR2 SNEGSKA (reference sequence). This CDR3 has 16 residues. CDR3 sequence reads: CSASPPRGTTLDEQFF. The DNA for the CDR3 is TGCAGTGCCTCCCCTCCCCGCGGGACTACCCTCGATGAGCAGTTCTTC.

The rearrangement joins TRBV11-3 to TRBJ2-3; D ambiguous. This CDR3 is built from 12 residues. V lost 5 bases, J lost 4 bases, and 7 bases lay in between. The germline CDR1 and CDR2 sequences are SGHNT and YENEEA. As DNA, the CDR3 is TGTGCCAGCAGCCATAAAGCAGATACGCAGTATTTT. The encoded protein is CASSHKADTQYF.

This clonotype was recorded a few times. The chain carries TRBV7-4 and TRBJ1-2; unclear D gene. CDR3 length: 15 residues. In germline, CDR1 is SGHVT, CDR2 SQSDAQ. The V and J ends lost 5 bases and 5 bases respectively, with 18 bases between them. This chain's CDR3 is CASSIGPIRRYGYTF. CDR3 nucleotides: TGTGCCAGCAGCATAGGGCCTATTAGAAGGTATGGCTACACCTTC.

This clonotype was detected a few times. The rearrangement joins TRBV10-2 to TRBJ2-5; the D is unclear. Trimming removed 3 bases from V and 5 bases from J, with 4 bases in between. CDR1 is WSHSY, CDR2 SAAADI, per germline. CDR3 length equals 11 residues. The CDR3 nucleotides read TGCGCCAGCAGTGAACGTGAGACCCAGTACTTC. It specifies CASSERETQYF.

This clonotype occurred a few times. The chain links TRBV6-2 or TRBV6-3 to TRBJ1-5; D is unresolved. The CDR3 is made up of 14 amino acids. Germline values: CDR1 MNHEY, CDR2 SVGEGT. V shed 3 bases and J shed 7 bases, with 13 bases lying between them. The CDR3 coding sequence is TGTGCCAGCAGTTATGGTTCGGGTAACCAGCCCCAGCATTTT. It yields the protein CASSYGSGNQPQHF.